One and the same sample provided the 24 T cell receptor beta chains below, sequenced in a study of CD8 T cells in ankylosing spondylitis. General study results and limits: Apparently characteristic of ankylosing spondylitis blood was a TCR beta motif (roughly eight highly homologous variants).

From the 5' RACE reads, TCRdb called clonotypes with MiXCR, one entry per CDR3 protein. The table has 700,000 to 1,000,000 distinct CDR3 sequences, approximately 10% seen once. Antigen specificity for these receptors is unknown. The sample consisted of blood, either unsorted or a sorted T cell fraction (not recorded which). The receptors shown here come from a male donor with ankylosing spondylitis.

This clonotype has just a few counts. V and J are TRBV20-1 and TRBJ1-5, with 9 nucleotides matching TRBD1. This CDR3 has 15 residues. V was pared by 0 bases and J by 5 bases, with 5 bases of the junction left unmatched. Germline V lookup: CDR1 DFQATT, CDR2 SNEGSKA (reference sequence). CDR3 in DNA: TGCAGTGCTAGAGATAGTACAGGGGGCGATCAGCCCCAGCATTTT. It codes for CSARDSTGGDQPQHF.

This clonotype was recorded at least ten times. The V gene is TRBV12-3 or TRBV12-4, the J gene TRBJ1-5; D is unclear. With 3 bases removed from V and 0 bases from J, the gap between germline ends came to 12 bases. The CDR3 is made up of 16 amino acids. CDR3 in DNA: TGTGCCAGCAGTTTCGGCGGCAGCTATAGCAATCAGCCCCAGCATTTT. This gives the protein CASSFGGSYSNQPQHF.

The CDR3 DNA follows: TGTGCCAGCAGTTGGTCCAGATCGGGCAATCAGCCCCAGCATTTT. Translated: CASSWSRSGNQPQHF. The gene calls are TRBV6-2 or TRBV6-3 and TRBJ1-5; D ambiguous. This CDR3 is 15 amino acids long. V gave up 4 bases and J gave up 2 bases, with 12 bases separating them. Germline V lookup: CDR1 MNHEY, CDR2 SVGEGT.

This clonotype was detected a few times. V gene TRBV14 combines with J gene TRBJ2-5, with TRBD1 matching 9 bases. Trimming cost V 4 bases and J 4 bases; bases outside gene matches: 10. The germline gives CDR1 SGHDN, CDR2 FVKESK. The CDR3 runs to 16 residues. CDR3 bases: TGTGCCAGCAGCCCGTGGGGGACAGGGTCGGGAGAGACCCAGTACTTC. Translating gives CASSPWGTGSGETQYF.

This clonotype was seen only a few times. V is TRBV6-5 and J is TRBJ2-5; 7 nucleotides agree with TRBD1. The germline V gene encodes CDR1 MNHEY and CDR2 SVGAGI. With V trimmed by 0 bases and J by 1 base, 5 bases remained unmatched. The CDR3 spans 16 residues. DNA of the CDR3: TGTGCCAGCAGTTACTCTCCGACAGGGCCCCAAGAGACCCAGTACTTC. This encodes CASSYSPTGPQETQYF.

About this clonotype: A read error is possible here, since a much larger clone lies one base away. The genes are TRBV29-1 and TRBJ1-2; D is unresolved. The CDR3 length is 15 residues. CDR1 and CDR2 from the germline V gene are SQVTM and ANQGSEA. Trimming removed 6 bases at V and 0 bases at J, with 17 bases between. The CDR3 here is CSVEAETPSNYGYTF. CDR3 in DNA: TGCAGCGTCGAGGCCGAGACACCGTCTAACTATGGCTACACCTTC.

The rearrangement uses TRBV12-3 or TRBV12-4 and TRBJ2-5; D may be TRBD1 (6 bases). CDR3 length: 14 amino acids. V lost 6 bases and J lost 7, with 18 bases in between. CDR3 in amino acids: CASRPQTGPGTQYF. The DNA of the CDR3 is TGTGCCAGCAGACCACAGACAGGTCCAGGGACCCAGTACTTC.

This clonotype was counted a few times. J is TRBJ2-6 and V is TRBV20-1, with D unresolved. CDR3 length: 16 amino acids. Per germline, CDR1 DFQATT and CDR2 SNEGSKA (reference sequence). Trimming took 4 bases from V and 0 from J, leaving 13 bases between them. The DNA of the CDR3 is TGCAGTGCTACCTTTCACTGGGGCTCTGGGGCCAACGTCCTGACTTTC. It codes for CSATFHWGSGANVLTF.

This clonotype has a handful of counts. The V gene is TRBV29-1, the J gene TRBJ2-7, with TRBD1 matching 9 bases. The CDR3 sequence is 13 residues long. With V trimmed by 4 bases and J by 6 bases, 7 bases remained unmatched. The germline V gene encodes CDR1 SQVTM and CDR2 ANQGSEA. The CDR3 coding sequence is TGCAGCGTTGGAAGTGGACAGGGGACCGAGCAGTACTTC. Amino acid sequence: CSVGSGQGTEQYF.

This clonotype has more than one count but fewer than ten. The V gene is TRBV4-3, the J gene TRBJ2-7; 14 bases agree with TRBD2. The CDR3 spans 17 residues. Trimming cost V 8 bases and J 2 bases; bases outside gene matches: 11. CDR1 LGHNA and CDR2 YSLEER come from the germline V gene. Here the CDR3 reads CASASGLAGVRAYEQYF. CDR3 coding DNA: TGCGCCAGCGCCTCGGGACTAGCGGGAGTAAGAGCCTACGAGCAGTACTTC.

This clonotype occurred a few times. The chain links TRBV2 to TRBJ2-5; 8 bases match TRBD2. CDR1 is SNHLY, CDR2 FYNNEI, per germline. The V gene end was trimmed by 7 bases and the J gene end by 0 bases; junction bases not matched to a gene: 4. The length of the CDR3 is 14 residues. The CDR3, as DNA: TGTGCCAGCAACCGCGGGAGGAACCAAGAGACCCAGTACTTC. This encodes CASNRGRNQETQYF.

This clonotype was seen a handful of times. The rearrangement links TRBV5-1 to TRBJ1-1, with TRBD1 matching over 7 bases. The CDR3 has 16 amino acids. The germline CDR1 and CDR2 sequences are SGHRS and YFSETQ. V trimming: 0 bases; J trimming: 3 bases; junction bases outside the gene matches: 8. CDR3 sequence: CASSLARQGLYTEAFF. Here the CDR3 DNA reads TGCGCCAGCAGCTTGGCCAGACAGGGCTTGTACACTGAAGCTTTCTTT.

A few counts support this clonotype. The chain couples TRBV5-1 to TRBJ2-4; D is perhaps TRBD2 (6 bases). Germline V gene data show CDR1 as SGHRS and CDR2 as YFSETQ. This CDR3 region has 16 residues. Trimming cost V 4 bases and J 8 bases, with 22 bases left between them. The CDR3 spells CASSQRLLAPGDIQYF. Written as DNA, the CDR3 is TGCGCCAGCAGCCAACGACTTCTGGCACCGGGGGACATTCAGTACTTC.

This clonotype has a handful of counts. The genes are TRBV7-8 and TRBJ2-2, with 7 bases aligning to TRBD2. Per germline, CDR1 SGHVS and CDR2 FQNEAQ. The CDR3 is 15 residues long. The trim removed 1 base at V and 4 bases at J, leaving 3 bases unmatched. The CDR3 nucleotides read TGTGCCAGCAGCTTAGAACTAGCGAGCACCGGGGAGCTGTTTTTT. It yields the protein CASSLELASTGELFF.

This clonotype has a handful of counts. The chain has TRBV7-2 and TRBJ1-1, with 8 bases that match TRBD1. V shed 4 bases, J shed 3 bases, and the junction held 7 bases outside the gene matches. Germline CDR1 and CDR2: SGHTA and FQGNSA. CDR3 size: 15 residues. CDR3 in amino acids: CASSYRTGMDTEAFF. The DNA for the CDR3 is TGTGCCAGCAGCTATCGGACAGGGATGGACACTGAAGCTTTCTTT.

This chain links TRBV20-1 with TRBJ2-7, with TRBD2 matching over 15 bases. V was pared by 6 bases and J by 4 bases, with 4 bases of the junction left unmatched. Per the germline V gene, CDR1 is DFQATT and CDR2 is SNEGSKA (reference sequence). This CDR3 has 14 amino acids. CDR3 protein: CSAWTSGGAYEQYF. The DNA for the CDR3 is TGCAGTGCCTGGACTAGCGGGGGGGCGTACGAGCAGTACTTC.

The chain couples TRBV20-1 to TRBJ2-3; a possible D gene is TRBD1 (6 bases). The CDR3 runs 12 residues. Trimming removed 7 bases at V and 4 bases at J, with 12 bases between. Germline CDR1 is DFQATT and CDR2 is SNEGSKA (reference sequence). The CDR3 here is CSEAGVADTQYF. Written as DNA, the CDR3 is TGCAGTGAAGCAGGGGTGGCAGATACGCAGTATTTT.

In this sample, this clonotype turned up a few times. This sequence joins TRBV7-8 and TRBJ2-5; tentative D call: TRBD2 (6 bases). Trimming took 5 bases from V and 5 from J, leaving 12 bases between them. The length of the CDR3 is 13 residues. Germline V gene data show CDR1 as SGHVS and CDR2 as FQNEAQ. The CDR3 loop reads CASSPGRSETQYF. The DNA for the CDR3 is TGTGCCAGCAGCCCGGGGAGGTCCGAGACCCAGTACTTC.

The V gene is TRBV5-1, the J gene TRBJ2-7; 13 bases line up with TRBD2. The trim removed 3 bases at V and 6 bases at J, leaving 6 bases unmatched. CDR3 length equals 15 residues. The germline CDR1 and CDR2 sequences are SGHRS and YFSETQ. This chain's CDR3 is CASSSGLAGAVEQYF. Written as DNA, the CDR3 is TGCGCCAGCAGCTCAGGACTAGCGGGAGCGGTCGAGCAGTACTTC.

The CDR3 DNA is TGTGCCAGCAGCTTGTTCGTTTCGACAGGGGGGACAGATACGCAGTATTTT. Amino acid sequence: CASSLFVSTGGTDTQYF. The chain employs TRBV7-8 and TRBJ2-3; 9 bases fit TRBD1. The trim removed 3 bases at V and 3 bases at J, leaving 10 bases unmatched. Germline CDR1 SGHVS, CDR2 FQNEAQ. The CDR3 consists of 17 residues.

The chain is built from TRBV5-5 and TRBJ2-3; 8 bases line up with TRBD2. The V and J ends lost 2 bases and 7 bases, in that order; junction bases with no gene match: 3. Germline CDR1 is SGHKS and CDR2 is YYEKEE (reference sequence). This CDR3 is built from 13 residues. As DNA, the CDR3 is TGTGCCAGCAGCTTCGGACTAGCCCATACGCAGTATTTT. Its protein product is CASSFGLAHTQYF. Full variable domain (missing parts from reference TRBV5-5 and TRBJ2-3): DAGVTQSPTHLIKTRGQQVTLRCSPISGHKSVSWYQQVLGQGPQFIFQYYEKEERGRGNFPDRFSARQFPNYSSELNVNALLLGDSALYLCASSFGLAHTQYFGPGTRLTVL.

This chain joins TRBV4-3 and TRBJ2-3, with 7 bases that match TRBD2. Germline V CDR1 and CDR2: LGHNA, YSLEER. The junction had 6 bases not matched to a gene; V was cut back by 5 bases and J by 1 base. This CDR3 has 15 amino acids. The CDR3, as DNA: TGCGCCAGCAGCGACCGCGGGAGTCGCACAGATACGCAGTATTTT. Translating gives CASSDRGSRTDTQYF.

This clonotype was seen more than once but under ten times. The J gene is TRBJ2-5, the V gene TRBV3-1, with 8 bases aligning to TRBD2. V lost 0 bases, J lost 6 bases, and 9 bases stayed unmatched. The CDR3 spans 16 residues. Germline CDR1 LGHDT, CDR2 YNNKEL (reference sequence). The CDR3 reads CASSQEGEERGKTQYF. The DNA for the CDR3 is TGTGCCAGCAGCCAAGAAGGGGAAGAGCGGGGGAAGACCCAGTACTTC.

This clonotype was found many times. The chain links TRBV5-8 to TRBJ1-2; D remains unclear. The V gene lost 1 base and the J gene lost 8 bases, with 9 bases spanning the gap. CDR3 length: 12 residues. Germline CDR1 reads SGHTS; CDR2 reads YDEGEE. The CDR3 here is CASSLFGSGYTF. The CDR3 DNA reads TGTGCCAGCAGCTTGTTTGGGTCGGGCTACACCTTC.